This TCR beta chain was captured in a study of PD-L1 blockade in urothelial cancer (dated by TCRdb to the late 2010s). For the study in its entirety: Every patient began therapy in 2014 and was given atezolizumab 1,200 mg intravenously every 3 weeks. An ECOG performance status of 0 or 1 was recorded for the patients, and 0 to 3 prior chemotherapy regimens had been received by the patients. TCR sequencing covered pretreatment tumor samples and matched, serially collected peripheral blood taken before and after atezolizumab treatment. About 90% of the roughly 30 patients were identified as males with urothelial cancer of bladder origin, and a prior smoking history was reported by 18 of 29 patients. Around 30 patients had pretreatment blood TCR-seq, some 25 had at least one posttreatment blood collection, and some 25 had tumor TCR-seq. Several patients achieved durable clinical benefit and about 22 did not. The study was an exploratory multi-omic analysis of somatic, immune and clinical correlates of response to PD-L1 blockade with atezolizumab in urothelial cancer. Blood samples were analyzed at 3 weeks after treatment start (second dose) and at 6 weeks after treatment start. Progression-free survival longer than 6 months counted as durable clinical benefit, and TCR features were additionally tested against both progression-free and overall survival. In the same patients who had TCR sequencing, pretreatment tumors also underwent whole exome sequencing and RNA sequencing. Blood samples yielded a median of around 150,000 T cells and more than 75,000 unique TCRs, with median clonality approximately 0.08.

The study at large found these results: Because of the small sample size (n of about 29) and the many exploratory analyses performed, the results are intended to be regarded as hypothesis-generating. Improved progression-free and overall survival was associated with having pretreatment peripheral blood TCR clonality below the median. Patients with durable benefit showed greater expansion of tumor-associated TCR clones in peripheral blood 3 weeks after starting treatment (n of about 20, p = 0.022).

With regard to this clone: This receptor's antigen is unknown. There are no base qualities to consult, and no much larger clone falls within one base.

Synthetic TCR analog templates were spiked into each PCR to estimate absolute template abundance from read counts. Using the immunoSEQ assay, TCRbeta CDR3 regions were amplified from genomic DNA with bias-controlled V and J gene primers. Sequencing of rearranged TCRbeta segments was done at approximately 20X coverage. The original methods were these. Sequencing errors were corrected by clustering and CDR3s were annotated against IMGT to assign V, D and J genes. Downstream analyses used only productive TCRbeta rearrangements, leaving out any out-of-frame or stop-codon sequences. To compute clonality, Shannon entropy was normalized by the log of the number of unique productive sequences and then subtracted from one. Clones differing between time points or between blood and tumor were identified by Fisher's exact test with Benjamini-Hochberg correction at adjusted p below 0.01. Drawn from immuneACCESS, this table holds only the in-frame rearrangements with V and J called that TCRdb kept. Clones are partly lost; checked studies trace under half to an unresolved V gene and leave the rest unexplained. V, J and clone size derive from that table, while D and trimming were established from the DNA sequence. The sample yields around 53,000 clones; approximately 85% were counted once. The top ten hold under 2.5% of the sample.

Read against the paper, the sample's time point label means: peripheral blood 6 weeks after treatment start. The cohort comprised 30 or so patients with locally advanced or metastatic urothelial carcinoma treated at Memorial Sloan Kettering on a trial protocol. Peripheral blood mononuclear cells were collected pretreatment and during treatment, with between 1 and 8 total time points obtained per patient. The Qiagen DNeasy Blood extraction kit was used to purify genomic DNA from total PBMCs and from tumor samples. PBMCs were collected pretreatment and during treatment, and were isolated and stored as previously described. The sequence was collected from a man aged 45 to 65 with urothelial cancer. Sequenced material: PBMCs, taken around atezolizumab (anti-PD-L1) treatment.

The CDR3 sequence is CSAIRTHEQYF. Here is the DNA: TGCAGTGCGATCAGGACACACGAGCAGTACTTC. The chain is assembled from TRBV20-1 and TRBJ2-7, with a weak D call of TRBD1 (5 bases match). From the germline V gene (reference sequence), CDR1 is DFQATT and CDR2 is SNEGSKA. The junction carries 11 bases between V and J, which are trimmed by 6 bases and 5 bases respectively. The CDR3 contains 11 residues, cysteine and phenylalanine counted. Only CDR3 DNA remains: 33 bases, in frame from the first base.